This entry is about one T cell receptor (beta chain). Using its own MiXCR run on the 5' RACE reads, TCRdb lists one record per CDR3 protein. Among some 500,000 distinct CDR3 sequences, 13% were seen once, and the ten largest hold 11% to 15%. The sample comes from a study of T cells after yellow fever vaccination. Germline assignment: CDR1 MNHEY and CDR2 SVGAGI. The V end lost 0 bases, the J end lost 0 bases, and 6 bases lay between the germline ends. The CDR3 contains 15 residues. The source material was PBMCs, sampled on the day of the yellow fever booster vaccination. This clonotype was obtained from a man aged 25-45 years who received the YFV17D yellow fever vaccine. The chain links TRBV6-5 to TRBJ1-3; D is uncertain. The CDR3 region is CASSYSSASGNTIYF. CDR3 DNA sequence: TGTGCCAGCAGTTACTCGTCAGCCTCTGGAAACACCATATATTTT.